These 10 T cell receptor beta chains were sequenced from one sample in a study of blood T cell repertoires in COVID-19. Profiling relied on immunoSEQ multiplex PCR, and the TCRdb table lists in-frame clones only, not all of them. The sample lists roughly 260,000 clones, about 90% occurring once. What was sequenced was peripheral blood. The receptors stem from a woman between 45 and 65 years old with acute or convalescent COVID-19.

The gene calls are TRBV28 and TRBJ2-7; TRBD2 agrees at 12 bases. V shed 5 bases and J 2 bases; nucleotides not matched to a gene: 4. This CDR3 contains 15 residues. CDR1 is MDHEN, CDR2 SYDVKM, per germline. The CDR3 is CASSTTSGGTYEQYF. Here the CDR3 DNA reads TGTGCCAGCAGTACAACTAGCGGGGGGACCTACGAGCAGTACTTC. The full variable domain, its missing parts supplied by reference TRBV28 and TRBJ2-7, is DVKVTQSSRYLVKRTGEKVFLECVQDMDHENMFWYRQDPGLGLRLIYFSYDVKMKEKGDIPEGYSVSREKKERFSLILESASTNQTSMYLCASSTTSGGTYEQYFGPGTRLTVT.

The gene calls are TRBV7-3 and TRBJ2-1, with 8 bases matching TRBD1. The CDR3 spans 16 residues. The junction had 6 bases not matched to a gene; V was cut back by 1 base and J by 4 bases. CDR1 is SGHTA and CDR2 is FQGTGA in the germline V gene. CDR3 loop: CASSLRAGGPYNEQFF. CDR3 DNA: TGTGCCAGCAGCTTAAGGGCAGGGGGCCCGTACAATGAGCAGTTCTTC. The entire variable domain, with the rest obtained from reference TRBV7-3 and TRBJ2-1, is as follows: GAGVSQTPSNKVTEKGKYVELRCDPISGHTALYWYRQSLGQGPEFLIYFQGTGAADDSGLPNDRFFAVRPEGSVSTLKIQRTERGDSAVYLCASSLRAGGPYNEQFFGPGTRLTVL.

V usage is TRBV7-7 and J usage is TRBJ2-1, with 9 bases that match TRBD1. J gave up 3 bases and V 5 bases, and 5 bases lay outside the gene matches. From germline, CDR1 is SSHAT and CDR2 FNYEAQ (reference sequence). The CDR3 is made up of 15 amino acids. CDR3: CASSQRQGGYNEQFF. The CDR3 region has the DNA TGTGCCAGCAGCCAGAGACAGGGGGGCTACAATGAGCAGTTCTTC. Based on the CDR3 plus reference TRBV7-7 and TRBJ2-1, the full variable domain is GAGVSQSPRYKVTKRGQDVTLRCDPISSHATLYWYQQALGQGPEFLTYFNYEAQPDKSGLPSDRFSAERPEGSISTLTIQRTEQRDSAMYRCASSQRQGGYNEQFFGPGTRLTVL.

This chain's CDR3 is CASSLVGGRGTNEKLFF. The CDR3 coding sequence is TGTGCCAGCAGCTTAGTCGGGGGGCGAGGAACTAATGAAAAACTGTTTTTT. The chain uses TRBV7-6 and TRBJ1-4, with D tentatively TRBD1 (6 bases). Looked up from germline, CDR1 is SGHVS and CDR2 is FNYEAQ. The CDR3 has 17 residues. V was cut by 1 base and J by 1 base, with 13 bases left in between.

This clone was detected only a few times. The gene calls are TRBV28 and TRBJ2-7; 7 bases line up with TRBD2. The germline gives CDR1 MDHEN, CDR2 SYDVKM. The J segment lost 2 bases and the V segment lost 6 bases, leaving 10 bases of the junction unmatched. The CDR3 totals 15 residues. The CDR3, as DNA: TGTGCCAGCAGCCCCGAAGCTAGCGGTCCCTACGAGCAGTACTTC. Protein sequence: CASSPEASGPYEQYF.

The chain joins TRBV11-2 to TRBJ1-4; D gene ambiguous. CDR3 length: 16 residues. V was clipped by 1 base and J by 0 bases, with 9 bases between them. The germline V gene has CDR1 SGHAT and CDR2 FQNNGV. The CDR3 nucleotides are TGTGCCAGCAGCTTAGGACACGGCTCAACTAATGAAAAACTGTTTTTT. Translated: CASSLGHGSTNEKLFF.

The chain combines TRBV5-4 with TRBJ2-7; 8 bases are a match to TRBD2. In germline, CDR1 is SGHNT, CDR2 YYREEE (reference sequence). V was clipped by 4 bases and J by 5 bases; unmatched bases: 11. The CDR3 extends over 15 amino acids. In DNA, the CDR3 is TGTGCCAGCAGCCCTACTTGGCGGGAGGTTCACGAGCAGTACTTC. It translates to CASSPTWREVHEQYF.

This clone was observed once. V and J are TRBV11-3 and TRBJ2-2, with 7 bases fitting TRBD2. Looked up from germline, CDR1 is SGHNT and CDR2 is YENEEA. The CDR3 has 15 residues. Losses at the gene ends were 5 bases for V and 2 bases for J; bases not matched to a gene: 5. In DNA, the CDR3 is TGTGCCAGCAGCCCGAGCGGGACTAACACCGGGGAGCTGTTTTTT. As protein: CASSPSGTNTGELFF.

The rearrangement links TRBV7-6 to TRBJ2-1; possibly TRBD2 for D (5 bases). Germline values: CDR1 SGHVS, CDR2 FNYEAQ. V dropped 1 base and J dropped 9 bases, with 16 bases sitting between them. This CDR3 comprises 15 residues. CDR3 bases: TGTGCCAGCAGCTTAGATGTGGGAGTGTCTGTTGAGCAGTTCTTC. Its protein is CASSLDVGVSVEQFF.

The rearrangement links TRBV7-2 to TRBJ2-1; D might be TRBD1 (5 bases). Germline-derived CDR1 and CDR2 are SGHTA and FQGNSA. This CDR3 has 12 residues. Trimming pared 3 bases from V and 10 bases from J, leaving 10 bases between. Here the CDR3 DNA reads TGTGCCAGCAGCTTTGTGAGACAGGAGCAGTTCTTC. This codes for CASSFVRQEQFF. Complete variable domain (other parts from reference TRBV7-2 and TRBJ2-1): GAGVSQSPSNKVTEKGKDVELRCDPISGHTALYWYRQSLGQGLEFLIYFQGNSAPDKSGLPSDRFSAERTGGSVSTLTIQRTQQEDSAVYLCASSFVRQEQFFGPGTRLTVL.